This TCR beta chain is from a study of blood T cell repertoires in COVID-19. Trimming removed 3 bases from V and 5 bases from J, with 13 bases in between. Germline-derived CDR1 and CDR2 are SGHTA and FQGNSA. The CDR3 loop spans 14 amino acids. This clone was recorded only once. Profiled with immunoSEQ multiplex PCR; TCRdb holds only in-frame clones, not every one. In the table there are roughly 300,000 clones, roughly 91% of which are singletons. The sequenced material came from PBMCs or T cells enriched from blood (not recorded which). The chain is built from TRBV7-2 and TRBJ1-2; D remains unclear. This sequence originates from a woman aged 40 to 50 with acute COVID-19. The CDR3 sequence is CASSFPGSSYGYTF. The CDR3 nucleotides read TGTGCCAGCAGCTTCCCGGGATCGTCGTATGGCTACACCTTC.